This entry describes one TCR beta chain. Amplified TCR beta CDR3 regions came from RNA transcripts. The HTBI set primed first-round TCR CDR3 RT-PCR. A single record per CDR3 protein comes from TCRdb applying MiXCR to the multiplex PCR reads. Altogether 500,000 to 750,000 distinct CDR3 sequences are present, 13% to 15% being singletons, with the ten largest covering about 7%. The sample comes from a study of T cells in Graves' hyperthyroidism and ophthalmopathy. Sequenced: blood. This receptor was taken from a young woman with Graves' ophthalmopathy.

DNA for the CDR3: TGCGCCAGCAGCCAAGGACCGATTAACAGGGGCAGTTCGACTCGAAGGGAAGCTTTCTTT. Protein: CASSQGPINRGSSTRREAFF. The rearrangement uses TRBV4-3 and TRBJ1-1; TRBD1 aligns across 7 bases. Per germline, CDR1 LGHNA and CDR2 YSLEER. CDR3 length equals 20 residues. The trim removed 1 base at V and 8 bases at J, leaving 25 bases unmatched.